The 28 T cell receptor beta chains in this list originate from one sample, sequenced in a study of blood T cell repertoires in COVID-19. Clones were sequenced by immunoSEQ multiplex PCR, and TCRdb holds only the in-frame ones, with some missing. The sample yields 130,000 to 150,000 clones, 80% to 90% seen once. Sequencing was performed on peripheral blood. The source of these receptors is a human donor with acute or convalescent COVID-19. The donor label of this sample is uncertain.

J is TRBJ2-5 and V is TRBV7-9, with D possibly matching TRBD2 (6 bases). Trimming stripped 5 bases from V and 5 bases from J, with 12 bases between. The CDR3 runs to 13 residues. The germline gives CDR1 SEHNR, CDR2 FQNEAQ (reference sequence). The CDR3 DNA follows: TGTGCCAGCAGCCGAGGTCGGGGGGAGACCCAGTACTTC. This gives the protein CASSRGRGETQYF.

The rearrangement uses TRBV3-1 (or the pseudogene TRBV3-2) and TRBJ1-5; 7 bases fit TRBD1. V lost 5 bases to trimming and J lost 4 bases; unmatched junction nucleotides: 8. Germline CDR1 and CDR2: LGHDT and YNNKEL (reference sequence). CDR3 length: 15 residues. The CDR3: CASSLGTELNQPQHF. Written as DNA, the CDR3 is TGTGCCAGCAGCTTGGGGACAGAGTTAAATCAGCCCCAGCATTTT.

The genes are TRBV27 and TRBJ1-1; D is ambiguous. The V end was cut by 5 bases, the J end by 5 bases, with 15 bases between. This CDR3 has 14 amino acids. CDR1 and CDR2 (germline): MNHEY, SMNVEV (reference sequence). CDR3 sequence (DNA): TGTGCCAGCAGTCCTCGTCGGGGAGAGACTGAAGCTTTCTTT. Its translation is CASSPRRGETEAFF.

The chain has TRBV12-3 or TRBV12-4 and TRBJ1-1, with D maybe TRBD1 (5 bases). Trimming took off 6 bases at V and 2 bases at J, with 10 bases between the two ends. This CDR3 is built from 13 residues. The CDR3 sequence is CASSRDFNTEAFF. The CDR3, as DNA: TGTGCCAGCAGCAGGGACTTTAACACTGAAGCTTTCTTT.

The chain has TRBV29-1 and TRBJ2-5; D remains unclear. The CDR3 consists of 15 residues. Germline CDR1 reads SQVTM; CDR2 reads ANQGSEA. V shed 7 bases and J shed 4 bases, with 22 bases lying between them. CDR3 DNA: TGCAGCGCCGGCAGGTTTTCGGGTCGACGAGAGACCCAGTACTTC. It translates to CSAGRFSGRRETQYF.

The V gene is TRBV19, the J gene TRBJ1-1, with D perhaps matching TRBD1 (6 bases). Deletions cut 5 bases from V and 5 bases from J, with 12 bases between. This CDR3 spans 13 amino acids. The germline CDR1 and CDR2 sequences are LNHDA and SQIVND (reference sequence). Written as DNA, the CDR3 is TGTGCCAGTAGTCCACAGGGTTGGACTGAAGCTTTCTTT. Its protein product is CASSPQGWTEAFF.

CDR3 in amino acids: CAISVRGSYEQYV. The CDR3 bases are TGTGCCATCAGTGTACGGGGGAGCTACGAGCAGTACGTC. The rearrangement links TRBV10-3 to TRBJ2-7; the D gene is possibly TRBD2 (6 bases). CDR1 and CDR2 from the germline V gene are ENHRY and SYGVKD. Trimming took off 4 bases at V and 3 bases at J, with 10 bases between the two ends. CDR3 length: 13 amino acids.

CDR3 sequence: CASSPGTGAGELFF. CDR3 sequence (DNA): TGTGCCAGCTCACCCGGGACAGGGGCCGGGGAGCTGTTTTTT. The chain links TRBV18 to TRBJ2-2, with 10 nucleotides matching TRBD1. The germline CDR1 and CDR2 sequences are KGHSH and LQKENI. CDR3 size: 14 residues. V shed 3 bases and J 6 bases; nucleotides not matched to a gene: 1.

The chain is built from TRBV4-1 and TRBJ2-2; D gene uncertain. V gave up 6 bases and J gave up 1 base, with 9 bases separating them. The CDR3 is 14 amino acids. The germline CDR1 and CDR2 sequences are MGHRA and YSYEKL. The CDR3, as DNA: TGCGCCAGCAGACGTGGGCAGAACACCGGGGAGCTGTTTTTT. Translation gives CASRRGQNTGELFF.

This clone was seen a handful of times. V usage is TRBV6-6 and J usage is TRBJ2-3; D is ambiguous. Germline V gene sequence: CDR1 MNHNY, CDR2 SVGAGI (reference sequence). The CDR3 has 14 amino acids. V was shortened by 7 bases and J by 0 bases, with 11 bases between the two germline ends. CDR3 sequence (DNA): TGTGCCAGCACCTTAAGGAGCAGCACAGATACGCAGTATTTT. This encodes CASTLRSSTDTQYF.

The V call is TRBV4-1, the J call TRBJ1-4; D not certain. The CDR3 totals 15 residues. The germline V gene encodes CDR1 MGHRA and CDR2 YSYEKL. V lost 4 bases and J lost 3, with 12 bases in between. For the CDR3, the DNA is TGCGCCAGCAGCCTCGCGGGGAGGGCTAATGAAAAACTGTTTTTT. It codes for CASSLAGRANEKLFF.

This clone has just one count. The chain has TRBV10-3 and TRBJ1-1; 9 bases line up with TRBD1. CDR3 length: 14 amino acids. CDR1 ENHRY and CDR2 SYGVKD come from the germline V gene. The V and J ends lost 5 bases and 1 base, in that order; junction bases with no gene match: 2. CDR3 residues: CAISPGQGNTEAFF. For the CDR3, the DNA is TGTGCCATCAGTCCGGGACAGGGGAACACTGAAGCTTTCTTT.

J is TRBJ1-5 and V is TRBV30; 7 bases map to TRBD1. The CDR3 runs 17 residues. The V and J ends lost 4 bases and 1 base, in that order; junction bases with no gene match: 13. Germline V gives CDR1 GTSNPN, CDR2 SVGIG (reference sequence). The CDR3 DNA follows: TGTGCCTGGAACCTTGGAAAGGGGGCGCAGAGCAATCAGCCCCAGCATTTT. This encodes CAWNLGKGAQSNQPQHF.

This chain uses TRBV5-1 with TRBJ2-6; D call uncertain. The CDR3 sequence is 13 residues long. The germline V and J ends were trimmed by 0 bases and 11 bases, with 9 bases remaining between them. CDR1 is SGHRS and CDR2 is YFSETQ in the germline V gene. The DNA for the CDR3 is TGCGCCAGCAGCTTGGATGTTCTCGACGTCCTGACTTTC. Protein: CASSLDVLDVLTF. The variable domain in full, completed from reference TRBV5-1 and TRBJ2-6, reads KAGVTQTPRYLIKTRGQQVTLSCSPISGHRSVSWYQQTPGQGLQFLFEYFSETQRNKGNFPGRFSGRQFSNSRSEMNVSTLELGDSALYLCASSLDVLDVLTFGAGSRLTVL.

The rearrangement uses TRBV19 and TRBJ2-2, with 10 bases lining up with TRBD1. The length of the CDR3 is 17 residues. From germline, CDR1 is LNHDA and CDR2 SQIVND (reference sequence). The trim removed 3 bases at V and 4 bases at J, leaving 8 bases unmatched. The CDR3 DNA is TGTGCCAGTAGTATCCCCTACTGGACAGGGGGCACCGGGGAGCTGTTTTTT. This gives the protein CASSIPYWTGGTGELFF.

The chain combines TRBV19 with TRBJ1-5; 7 bases fit TRBD1. CDR1 is LNHDA, CDR2 SQIVND, per germline (reference sequence). Trimming took 7 bases from V and 0 from J; bases not matched to a gene: 6. The CDR3 has 15 residues. The CDR3 bases are TGTGCCAGTACCTTGACAGGGTATAGCAATCAGCCCCAGCATTTT. Amino acids: CASTLTGYSNQPQHF.

The chain recombines TRBV2 with TRBJ1-2; the D gene is possibly TRBD1 (6 bases). The germline V and J ends were trimmed by 10 bases and 4 bases, with 16 bases remaining between them. The CDR3 consists of 13 residues. Germline CDR1 and CDR2: SNHLY and FYNNEI. The CDR3 DNA sequence: TGTGCCAACTACAGGGTTCAGGGCTATGGCTACACCTTC. Its translation is CANYRVQGYGYTF. Based on the CDR3 plus reference TRBV2 and TRBJ1-2, the full variable domain is EPEVTQTPSHQVTQMGQEVILRCVPISNHLYFYWYRQILGQKVEFLVSFYNNEISEKSEIFDDQFSVERPDGSNFTLKIRSTKLEDSAMYFCANYRVQGYGYTFGSGTRLTVV.

CDR3 sequence reads: CASSPATVSPLHF. In nucleotides, the CDR3 is TGTGCCAGCAGCCCTGCGACAGTTTCACCCCTCCACTTT. J is TRBJ1-6 and V is TRBV3-1 (or the pseudogene TRBV3-2); tentatively, D is TRBD1 (5 bases). Germline V gene sequence: CDR1 LGHDT, CDR2 YNNKEL (reference sequence). V was shortened by 4 bases and J by 9 bases, with 10 bases between the two germline ends. This CDR3 comprises 13 residues.

The V gene is TRBV27, the J gene TRBJ2-7; the match to TRBD2 covers 8 bases. J gave up 6 bases and V 2 bases, and 6 bases lay outside the gene matches. Germline assignment: CDR1 MNHEY and CDR2 SMNVEV (reference sequence). This CDR3 has 14 residues. CDR3 nucleotide sequence: TGTGCCAGCAGTTTAACGGGAGGGGGAGTCGAGCAGTACTTC. Its protein product is CASSLTGGGVEQYF.

The chain uses TRBV2 and TRBJ2-1, with a weak D call TRBD1 (5 bases). This CDR3 contains 12 residues. The V gene lost 2 bases and the J gene lost 10 bases, with 9 bases spanning the gap. Germline CDR1 SNHLY, CDR2 FYNNEI. The CDR3 bases are TGTGCCAGCAGTGAATTCAGGGTAGAGCAGTTCTTC. Translating gives CASSEFRVEQFF. The variable domain in full, completed from reference TRBV2 and TRBJ2-1, reads EPEVTQTPSHQVTQMGQEVILRCVPISNHLYFYWYRQILGQKVEFLVSFYNNEISEKSEIFDDQFSVERPDGSNFTLKIRSTKLEDSAMYFCASSEFRVEQFFGPGTRLTVL.

This clone occurred once. V and J are TRBV7-9 and TRBJ2-6; perhaps TRBD1 as D (5 bases). Germline V lookup: CDR1 SEHNR, CDR2 FQNEAQ (reference sequence). The germline V and J ends were trimmed by 3 bases and 1 base, with 19 bases remaining between them. The length of the CDR3 is 19 residues. The CDR3 protein is CASSFDSFHARSGANVLTF. DNA of the CDR3: TGTGCCAGCAGCTTTGACAGTTTTCACGCCCGTTCTGGGGCCAACGTCCTGACTTTC.

The V and J genes are TRBV7-3 and TRBJ2-1, with TRBD2 as a possible D gene (6 bases). This CDR3 spans 13 amino acids. Germline assignment: CDR1 SGHTA and CDR2 FQGTGA. Trimming shortened V by 4 bases and J by 3 bases, and 7 bases separated the two germline ends. CDR3 in amino acids: CASSSGLYNEQFF. DNA of the CDR3: TGTGCCAGCAGCTCGGGACTCTACAATGAGCAGTTCTTC.

The chain couples TRBV6-1 to TRBJ2-1; 9 bases are a match to TRBD2. V shed 4 bases, J shed 0 bases, and the junction held 7 bases outside the gene matches. Germline V gene data show CDR1 as MNHNS and CDR2 as SASEGT. The CDR3 length is 17 residues. CDR3 sequence reads: CASSVWAGGISYNEQFF. CDR3 nucleotide sequence: TGTGCCAGCAGTGTATGGGCGGGGGGGATCTCCTACAATGAGCAGTTCTTC.

The genes are TRBV27 and TRBJ2-7; 14 nucleotides match TRBD2. Germline-derived CDR1 and CDR2 are MNHEY and SMNVEV (reference sequence). V shed 5 bases, J shed 5 bases, and the junction held 14 bases outside the gene matches. The CDR3 runs 18 residues. The CDR3 protein is CASSPTGLAGAQQNEQYF. The CDR3 DNA reads TGTGCCAGCAGTCCCACGGGACTAGCGGGGGCCCAACAAAACGAGCAGTACTTC.

V gene TRBV6-5 combines with J gene TRBJ1-4, with D possibly TRBD1 on 5 matching bases. Germline CDR1 reads MNHEY; CDR2 reads SVGAGI. The CDR3 has 13 residues. Trimming cost V 5 bases and J 5 bases, with 9 bases left between them. The CDR3 region is CASSRQQNEKLFF. The CDR3 DNA sequence: TGTGCCAGCAGTCGACAGCAAAATGAAAAACTGTTTTTT.

This clone came up a few times. The genes are TRBV6-5 and TRBJ1-3, with 8 bases aligning to TRBD1. V lost 0 bases and J lost 3; bases outside the gene matches: 1. CDR3 length: 15 residues. Germline assignment: CDR1 MNHEY and CDR2 SVGAGI. Here the CDR3 reads CASSYSQGGGNTIYF. CDR3 bases: TGTGCCAGCAGTTACTCACAGGGGGGTGGAAACACCATATATTTT.

CDR3 residues: CASSLRGQGYNEQFF. For the CDR3, the DNA is TGTGCCAGCAGCTTGAGGGGACAGGGGTACAATGAGCAGTTCTTC. The chain recombines TRBV7-2 with TRBJ2-1, with 10 bases fitting TRBD1. The CDR3 is 15 residues long. Germline-derived CDR1 and CDR2 are SGHTA and FQGNSA. V lost 3 bases and J lost 4; bases outside the gene matches: 3.

The chain links TRBV15 to TRBJ2-3, with 8 nucleotides matching TRBD2. Trimming at V came to 11 bases and at J to 9 bases, leaving 7 bases not matched to a gene. Germline V gene lookup returns CDR1 LNHNV and CDR2 YYDKDF (reference sequence). The CDR3 runs to 11 residues. DNA of the CDR3: TGTGCCGTGAGTAGCGGGGTAACGCAGTATTTT. Its protein product is CAVSSGVTQYF.